This TCR beta chain was sequenced in a study of cytomegalovirus exposure and HLA in healthy donors (dated by TCRdb to 2016 to 2017). For the study in its entirety: In an earlier analysis of 550 to 750 of the donors, around 290 Gb of sequence data and 100 million or so unique TCR beta sequences from roughly 180 million T cells were reported. Every repertoire in the discovery cohort had been generated on one and the same sequencing platform. HLA typing covered class I and class II loci at four-digit resolution. The study was designed to test whether signatures of past pathogen exposure could be identified by cataloging public T cell receptors. To predict cytomegalovirus infection status, the study brought together high-throughput TCR immunosequencing, statistical association of individual TCRs with disease status, and machine learning. A separate validation cohort of about 110 different subjects was used in addition to the 666-subject first cohort. The number of typed donors differed by locus: roughly 629-640 for A, B, C, DRB1 and DQB1; approximately 520 for DQA1; some 610 for DPA1; and about 450 for DPB1. To study patterns of TCR occurrence, a later analysis re-analyzed previously published TCR beta repertoires from several hundred donors and added high-resolution HLA genotyping. Alongside the repertoire data, information on donor age, sex, ethnicity and CMV serostatus was compiled. The study used immunosequencing to profile the T cell repertoires of 670 or so subjects and linked those repertoires to cytomegalovirus serostatus. Approximately 310 gigabases of sequencing data and tens of millions of unique TCR sequences were included in an early release covering several hundred HLA-typed donors. Because of strong linkage in the cohort, roughly 5 DR-DQ haplotypes were treated as single units for association and clustering. Rather than drawing on any new phenotypic data, the later analysis identified candidate immune exposures from TCR beta sequences and the way those sequences occurred across donors. In a later genetic analysis, genome-wide SNP genotypes for about three fifths of the roughly 670 donors were used, and that subset was treated as a discovery cohort. To decide whether each TCR beta V gene segment behaved as functional or pseudogenic, an earlier analysis of some 600 of the donors relied on high-throughput TCR beta sequencing. Among some 410 genotyped donors of the cohort, an average of approximately 220,000 unique TCR beta nucleotide sequences was sequenced per donor, of which 15% to 20% were non-productive. The genetic ancestry cluster associated with self-reported Caucasian donors included 81% of the approximately 430 genotyped donors.

The CDR3 measures 13 amino acids from cysteine to phenylalanine. Of the read, only the CDR3 DNA is kept; its 39 bases are in frame from base 1. Trimming accounts for 7 bases at V and 5 bases at J, while the number of junction bases matched to no gene is 5. In the germline V gene (reference sequence), CDR1 corresponds to WNHNN and CDR2 to SYGVQD. Libraries were built with the immunoSEQ multiplex PCR assay. A mixture of 60 forward primers for TCR Vbeta segments and 13 reverse primers for TCR Jbeta segments was used in the multiplex PCR. The CDR3 region of rearranged TCR beta genes was amplified from genomic DNA with a multiplex PCR assay. On the Illumina HiSeq System, the amplified TCR beta libraries were sequenced as 87-base-pair reads. The authors' analysis ran thus. In a later analysis, some 80 million unique TCR beta chains were counted across the roughly 610 repertoires, and some 10 million of these chains were shared by at least two donors. Raw reads were error-corrected and collapsed into unique sequences by a nearest-neighbor algorithm in which closely related sequences were merged to remove PCR and sequencing errors. Alignment of CDR3 sequences to IMGT reference sequences was used to assign V, D and J gene segments. Each retained sequence needed at least a six-nucleotide match to both a V gene segment and a J gene segment. Rearrangements were classified as productive when the CDR3 lacked stop codons and remained in frame with V and J, and all other rearrangements were classified as non-productive. CDR3 was defined according to IMGT convention as the region running from the second conserved V-encoded cysteine to the conserved J-encoded phenylalanine. The earlier analysis of more than 450 of the donors excluded sequences that lacked an unambiguous match to a single V gene segment. In an earlier analysis of several hundred of the donors, a V segment was called functional when productive rearrangements were above 56.7%, and segregating when the standard deviation between donors exceeded 5%. A statistical classification framework was built for diagnosing cytomegalovirus status from the catalog of TCR beta chain sequences. V and J gene assignment, in a later analysis, came from comparing TCR nucleotide sequences with IMGT/GENE-DB human TR gene sequences. A later analysis assigned CDR3 sequences and most-parsimonious VDJ recombination scenarios with the TCRdist pipeline. In a later analysis, each TCR beta chain was defined by its CDR3 amino acid sequence together with its V-gene family, and reads without a unique V-gene family were excluded. A later analysis removed over 500 highly shared, low-generation-probability nucleotide sequences to deal with suspected cross-contamination and a sequencing artifact. In a later analysis, a clonal expansion index for each public chain was calculated from normalized within-repertoire ranks of inferred template counts. Generation probabilities in a later analysis came from a VDJ recombination model fitted to out-of-frame rearrangements, and those results were checked against IGoR. A later analysis scored TCR-TCR, TCR-HLA and TCR-CMV co-occurrence with hypergeometric tests, applying a repertoire-size bias correction to TCR pairs. In a later analysis, false discovery rates were estimated by permuting HLA or CMV assignments 20 times. In a later analysis, co-occurring TCRs were grouped with DBSCAN, and TCRdist sequence similarity was added when clustering was performed within HLA-allele-positive subsets. Repertoires with fewer than 30,000 or more than 120,000 public chains were left out of co-occurrence clustering, as were five repertoires with anomalous nucleotide sharing. Here the immuneACCESS table is served through TCRdb, limited to in-frame sequences with V and J called. Missing clones are a known gap in these copies; in checked studies unresolved V genes cover under half, and the rest lacks a known reason. The V and J calls and the clone size are those of that table, but D and trimming were determined from the DNA. The table for this sample shows around 150,000 clones. The ten largest clones capture over 1% of the sample.

The cohort was made up of 650 to 700 healthy bone marrow donors. Cohort members were all nominally healthy when sampled, although unrecorded immune exposures were likely present. The donor was CMV seronegative and belonged to the group of over 300 seronegative cohort members. Every donor gave a peripheral blood sample, and the peripheral blood mononuclear cells from that sample were used for TCR beta sequencing. The Qiagen DNeasy Blood Extraction Kit was used to extract genomic DNA from the blood cell samples. A word on this clone: Its antigen remains undetermined.

Broad study findings and their caveats: In a later genetic analysis, a missense DCLRE1C variant was associated with V-gene and J-gene trimming of TCR beta chains, and the association was replicated in an independent cohort. The authors suggested that the approach could potentially be generalized to other disease states and immunological phenotypes. A further reported finding was that TCR beta sequences accurately predicted the HLA-A and HLA-B alleles for most subjects in the first cohort. Several of the top co-occurrence clusters appeared to be linked to parvovirus B19, influenza, CMV and Epstein-Barr virus, according to a later analysis. The sequencing pipeline was judged likely to have produced a cluster of highly shared sequence variants as a technical artifact. While some public TCRs were present in many individuals, most TCR sequences turned up only very rarely across donors. When HLA alleles, especially DR and DQ, strongly co-occurred, TCR associations were difficult to assign to individual alleles. HLA typing was unavailable for some donors at each locus, so association tests used only the typed subset. Immune exposure information for the cohort was limited to CMV serostatus. Only TCR beta chains were sequenced in this cohort, and the absence of alpha or paired-chain data limited detectable features. Because counts were too low, 15 to 20 rarely observed V segments, including chromosome 9 orphons, were left out of the earlier analysis of 500 to 650 of the donors. Sequencing depth was assumed to be roughly uniform across donors in the presence/absence analyses, though that assumption may not hold. In a later analysis, 15,000 to 20,000 TCR beta sequences were associated with specific HLA alleles at a false discovery rate of 0.05. A later analysis found that HLA-associated TCR beta chains were more clonally expanded and had lower generation probabilities than equally common non-associated chains. Three of the identified cytomegalovirus-associated TCR beta chains were confirmed in vitro to be specific for cytomegalovirus antigens. Most CMV-associated TCR beta chains appeared to be HLA-restricted in a later analysis, and the HLA associations seemed to be driven largely by CMV exposure. Because the 87-base-pair reads could not distinguish some IMGT-functional V segments, including TRBV6-2 and TRBV6-3, those segments were excluded. According to a later analysis, TCR association rates differed among HLA loci, with DRB1 alleles showing the most associated TCRs and HLA-C alleles showing the fewest. Cytomegalovirus status was reported to be diagnosed by the classifier with high specificity and sensitivity in both the original and validation cohorts. In the study, approximately 160 TCR beta chains were listed as associated with cytomegalovirus. Linkage disequilibrium might explain the correlated functional status among segregating V segments, but an unknown experimental factor could not be excluded. Broadly in line with IMGT annotations, most TCR beta V segments showed up in productive rearrangements about 87% or about 30% of the time in an earlier analysis of around 550 of the donors. A later genetic analysis reported fewer N-insertions in productive TCRs among donors in an Asian-associated ancestry cluster than the roughly 700-donor mean.

Sequenced: PBMCs. The chain uses TRBV10-1 and TRBJ2-7, and 10 junctional nucleotides match TRBD1. The TCR sequence derives from a woman aged 55-69 years in good health and CMV-seronegative. The DNA sequence reads TGCGCCAGCACCCCCGGACAGGGGGACGAGCAGTACTTC. It is translated as CASTPGQGDEQYF.